Listed below are T cell receptor beta chains from one sample, sequenced in a study of shared clonotypes between healthy human individuals. The assay was immunoSEQ multiplex PCR, and TCRdb's table has in-frame clones only and misses some. The table records about 1,800,000 clones, about 94% of them present only once. The sequenced sample was naive CD8+ T cells sorted from blood. These receptors all come from a man aged 18 to 29 in good health. Both conserved end residues are part of each CDR3. D genes are given only for firm matches. Clone size, where shown, is once, few, many, or a class for clones that have expanded.

j_gene: TRBJ1-2; abundance: once; v_gene: TRBV4-1; d_gene: TRBD1; CDR3nt: TGCGCCAGCCGGCTAAGGATCTCCCGGGACAGCAACTATGGCTACACCTTC; CDR3aa: CASRLRISRDSNYGYTF
j_gene: TRBJ1-4; abundance: NA; v_gene: TRBV28; d_gene: NA; CDR3nt: TGTGCCAGCAGTTTGGGTGGTAGTTTAACTAATGAAAAACTGTTTTTT; CDR3aa: CASSLGGSLTNEKLFF
j_gene: TRBJ2-3; abundance: NA; v_gene: TRBV19; d_gene: NA; CDR3nt: TGTGCCAGTAGTATAGTAACGACAGATACGCAGTATTTT; CDR3aa: CASSIVTTDTQYF
j_gene: TRBJ2-1; abundance: NA; v_gene: TRBV28; d_gene: NA; CDR3nt: TGTGCCAGCAGTCTTGAGACACCCTACAATGAGCAGTTCTTC; CDR3aa: CASSLETPYNEQFF
j_gene: TRBJ2-3; abundance: NA; v_gene: TRBV5-8; d_gene: TRBD2; CDR3nt: TGTGCCAGCAGCCGGACTAGCGGGGGGCTACGGACAGATACGCAGTATTTT; CDR3aa: CASSRTSGGLRTDTQYF
j_gene: TRBJ1-2; abundance: once; v_gene: TRBV5-4; d_gene: NA; CDR3nt: TGTGCCAGCAGCTTGCAGAAGGGGGGCGTCTATGGCTACACCTTC; CDR3aa: CASSLQKGGVYGYTF
j_gene: TRBJ1-3; abundance: NA; v_gene: TRBV15; d_gene: NA; CDR3nt: TGTGCCACCAGCAGAGAGGAGGAGGGGGCTGGAAACACCATATATTTT; CDR3aa: CATSREEEGAGNTIYF
j_gene: TRBJ1-1; abundance: NA; v_gene: TRBV4-1; d_gene: NA; CDR3nt: TGCGCCAGCAGCGACAGAGAAGCCCGATTGACTGAAGCTTTCTTT; CDR3aa: CASSDREARLTEAFF
j_gene: TRBJ2-3; abundance: NA; v_gene: TRBV27; d_gene: TRBD2; CDR3nt: TGTGCCAGCAGTTTATTAGGGACTAGCGGCACAGATACGCAGTATTTT; CDR3aa: CASSLLGTSGTDTQYF
j_gene: TRBJ2-3; abundance: NA; v_gene: TRBV28; d_gene: NA; CDR3nt: TGTGCCAGCAGTTCCTCACAGGGAAGGGAATCAGATACGCAGTATTTT; CDR3aa: CASSSSQGRESDTQYF
j_gene: TRBJ2-5; abundance: NA; v_gene: TRBV18; d_gene: NA; CDR3nt: TGTGCCAGCCTGGACCAAGAGACCCAGTACTTC; CDR3aa: CASLDQETQYF
j_gene: TRBJ2-7; abundance: NA; v_gene: TRBV4-1; d_gene: TRBD1; CDR3nt: TGCGCCAGCAGCCAAGCTGGACAGGGCACCTACGAGCAGTACTTC; CDR3aa: CASSQAGQGTYEQYF
j_gene: TRBJ2-7; abundance: NA; v_gene: TRBV27; d_gene: NA; CDR3nt: TGTGCCAGCAGAGGGGGTGACGAGCAGTACTTC; CDR3aa: CASRGGDEQYF
j_gene: TRBJ2-2; abundance: NA; v_gene: TRBV7-9; d_gene: NA; CDR3nt: TGTGCCAGCAGACTACGGGACGGAGGGACCGGGGAGCTGTTTTTT; CDR3aa: CASRLRDGGTGELFF
j_gene: TRBJ2-7; abundance: NA; v_gene: TRBV5-5; d_gene: TRBD1; CDR3nt: TGTGCCAGCAGCATGGGGACAGCGTACGAGCAGTACTTC; CDR3aa: CASSMGTAYEQYF
j_gene: TRBJ2-7; abundance: NA; v_gene: TRBV28; d_gene: TRBD1; CDR3nt: TGTGCCAGCAGTTTATGGAGGGCGGGACAGGGAAATCAAGAGCAGTACTTC; CDR3aa: CASSLWRAGQGNQEQYF
j_gene: TRBJ1-5; abundance: NA; v_gene: TRBV2; d_gene: NA; CDR3nt: TGTGCCAGGGGGACAATACAGGGTAATCAGCCCCAGCATTTT; CDR3aa: CARGTIQGNQPQHF
j_gene: TRBJ2-7; abundance: NA; v_gene: TRBV11-2; d_gene: NA; CDR3nt: TGTGCCAGCAGCTTCGGGTCAATGAACGAGCAGTACTTC; CDR3aa: CASSFGSMNEQYF
j_gene: TRBJ2-1; abundance: NA; v_gene: TRBV2; d_gene: TRBD1; CDR3nt: TGTGCCAGCAGTGGACAGGGCTACAATGAGCAGTTCTTC; CDR3aa: CASSGQGYNEQFF
j_gene: TRBJ2-5; abundance: NA; v_gene: TRBV6-5; d_gene: TRBD2; CDR3nt: TGTGCCAGCAGCACCAGGGAGGGTTTGAAGACCCAGTACTTC; CDR3aa: CASSTREGLKTQYF
j_gene: TRBJ1-1; abundance: NA; v_gene: TRBV30; d_gene: TRBD1; CDR3nt: TGTGCCTGGACAACAGGGGAATGGGTGAACACTGAAGCTTTCTTT; CDR3aa: CAWTTGEWVNTEAFF
j_gene: TRBJ1-4; abundance: NA; v_gene: TRBV2; d_gene: NA; CDR3nt: TGTGCCAGCAGCGTCGACCGGGACGGAACTAATGAAAAACTGTTTTTT; CDR3aa: CASSVDRDGTNEKLFF
j_gene: TRBJ2-3; abundance: NA; v_gene: TRBV2; d_gene: NA; CDR3nt: TGTGCCAGCGAGTACGGGGAGACAGATACGCAGTATTTT; CDR3aa: CASEYGETDTQYF
j_gene: TRBJ2-1; abundance: NA; v_gene: TRBV28; d_gene: TRBD2; CDR3nt: TGTGCCAGCAGTTTGCGACTAGCGGGGGTAAACTACTACAATGAGCAGTTCTTC; CDR3aa: CASSLRLAGVNYYNEQFF
j_gene: TRBJ2-1; abundance: NA; v_gene: TRBV30; d_gene: NA; CDR3nt: TGTGCCTGGAGTGTACTTGGCAATGAGCAGTTCTTC; CDR3aa: CAWSVLGNEQFF
j_gene: TRBJ1-3; abundance: once; v_gene: TRBV6-1; d_gene: NA; CDR3nt: TGTGCCAGCAGTGGACAACCGGGACCGACTTGGAACACCATATATTTT; CDR3aa: CASSGQPGPTWNTIYF
j_gene: TRBJ1-1; abundance: few; v_gene: TRBV30; d_gene: NA; CDR3nt: TGTGCCTGGAGCTGGATGGGGACTGAAGCTTTCTTT; CDR3aa: CAWSWMGTEAFF
j_gene: TRBJ2-7; abundance: NA; v_gene: TRBV9; d_gene: NA; CDR3nt: TGTGCCAGCAGCGTAGATCTGTTCACCTACGAGCAGTACTTC; CDR3aa: CASSVDLFTYEQYF
j_gene: TRBJ2-7; abundance: NA; v_gene: TRBV27; d_gene: TRBD1; CDR3nt: TGTGCCAGCAGCCTAAGGGACAGGGGTCACGAGCAGTACTTC; CDR3aa: CASSLRDRGHEQYF
j_gene: TRBJ2-5; abundance: NA; v_gene: TRBV9; d_gene: NA; CDR3nt: TGTGCCAGCAGCCCCGGGGATCAAGAGACCCAGTACTTC; CDR3aa: CASSPGDQETQYF
j_gene: TRBJ2-7; abundance: once; v_gene: TRBV4-3; d_gene: NA; CDR3nt: TGCGCCAGCAGCCAAGCCGGACAGACCTACGAGCAGTACTTC; CDR3aa: CASSQAGQTYEQYF
j_gene: TRBJ2-3; abundance: NA; v_gene: TRBV9; d_gene: TRBD2; CDR3nt: TGTGCCAGCAGCCCCGGGACTAGCGGGGGCACAGATACGCAGTATTTT; CDR3aa: CASSPGTSGGTDTQYF
j_gene: TRBJ2-4; abundance: NA; v_gene: TRBV21-1; d_gene: NA; CDR3nt: TGTGCCAGCATTGGGACAGCCTTCGAGGTCAAAAACATTCAGTACTTC; CDR3aa: CASIGTAFEVKNIQYF
j_gene: TRBJ2-5; abundance: NA; v_gene: TRBV7-3; d_gene: NA; CDR3nt: TGTGCCAGCAGCTTATCGGGACCCACGTACCAAGAGACCCAGTACTTC; CDR3aa: CASSLSGPTYQETQYF
j_gene: TRBJ2-7; abundance: NA; v_gene: TRBV10-3; d_gene: NA; CDR3nt: TGTGCCATCACCCCGGGGGGCGACGAGCAGTACTTC; CDR3aa: CAITPGGDEQYF
j_gene: TRBJ1-6; abundance: NA; v_gene: TRBV4-1; d_gene: NA; CDR3nt: TGCGCCAGCAGCCAAGTTTTCGGGGGGGCCGGGGCACCCCTCCACTTT; CDR3aa: CASSQVFGGAGAPLHF
j_gene: TRBJ2-1; abundance: NA; v_gene: TRBV4-1; d_gene: NA; CDR3nt: TGCGCCAGCAGTTCAAGATCAGAACTTGAGCAGTTCTTC; CDR3aa: CASSSRSELEQFF
j_gene: TRBJ2-1; abundance: NA; v_gene: TRBV10-3; d_gene: TRBD1; CDR3nt: TGTGCCATCAGGCCAGGACAGGACCCCTACAATGAGCAGTTCTTC; CDR3aa: CAIRPGQDPYNEQFF
j_gene: TRBJ2-7; abundance: NA; v_gene: TRBV19; d_gene: NA; CDR3nt: TGTGCCAGTAGTGCGGCACAGAGCTACGAGCAGTACTTC; CDR3aa: CASSAAQSYEQYF
j_gene: TRBJ1-2; abundance: NA; v_gene: TRBV10-3; d_gene: TRBD1; CDR3nt: TGTGCCATCAGTGGTCTGGACAGGCTCTTCTATGGCTACACCTTC; CDR3aa: CAISGLDRLFYGYTF
j_gene: TRBJ2-5; abundance: NA; v_gene: TRBV28; d_gene: NA; CDR3nt: TGTGCCAGCAGTTTATCGGAGACCCAGTACTTC; CDR3aa: CASSLSETQYF